This T cell receptor (beta chain) derives from a study of T cell repertoires in cytomegalovirus infection. A remark on this clonotype: The antigen is undetermined.

TCRdb reprocessed the reads with MiXCR, giving one entry per CDR3 protein. The data contain roughly 90,000 distinct CDR3 sequences, 25% to 35% of them seen just once; the ten biggest clones take up over 60%. Germline V gene lookup returns CDR1 LNHDA and CDR2 SQIVND (reference sequence). Trimming cost V 10 bases and J 8 bases, with 15 bases left between them. This CDR3 has 12 amino acids. This clonotype originated in a human donor in good health (CMV status not recorded). Some clones in this sample may be carry-over from other donors' samples. Sequenced here: CD8+ T cells from cultured PBMCs, sampled from culture after CMV antigen stimulation. The V gene is TRBV19, the J gene TRBJ2-1; no clear D. CDR3 residues: CATRQGIHEQFF. Here the CDR3 DNA reads TGTGCCACCCGCCAAGGGATCCATGAGCAGTTCTTC.